The 21 T cell receptor beta chains in this list originate from one sample, sequenced in a study of shared clonotypes between healthy human individuals (dated by TCRdb to the early 2020s). Library prep was done by the immunoSEQ multiplex PCR assay. This immuneACCESS table, as held by TCRdb, lists in-frame sequences with V and J called but not all clones. Of the missing ones, under half trace to an unresolved V gene in checked studies; the others have no known cause. The sample has approximately 720,000 clones on record, 92% of them singletons. About 24% of the sample is taken by the ten largest. CD8 naive samples consisted of CD45RO-negative cells that were positively selected for CCR7, yielding a CD45RA+CCR7+ population without TemRA cells. The sample was naive CD8+ T cells sorted from blood. This specimen's cell subset or site label, per the study, means: CD45RA+CCR7+. These receptors originate from a young man in good health.

The J gene is TRBJ2-3, the V gene TRBV11-2, with D uncertain. CDR1 and CDR2 from the germline V gene are SGHAT and FQNNGV. The germline V and J ends were trimmed by 1 base and 0 bases, with 2 bases remaining between them. The CDR3 loop spans 13 amino acids. In nucleotides, the CDR3 is TGTGCCAGCAGCTTAGGTAGCACAGATACGCAGTATTTT. Residues: CASSLGSTDTQYF.

The genes are TRBV18 and TRBJ2-2; D remains ambiguous. The length of the CDR3 is 13 residues. V was pared by 4 bases and J by 7 bases, with 10 bases between. Per the germline V gene, CDR1 is KGHSH and CDR2 is LQKENI. DNA for the CDR3: TGTGCCAGCTCACTAGGGCCTAACGGGGAGCTGTTTTTT. Translated: CASSLGPNGELFF.

The CDR3 DNA reads as TGCAGCGCGCCCCCCAGCGGGAGTGAAGTAAGAACAACAGATACGCAGTATTTT. Its protein product is CSAPPSGSEVRTTDTQYF. V gene TRBV29-1 combines with J gene TRBJ2-3; TRBD2 matches 8 bases. Germline trimming cut 7 bases from V and 3 bases from J; bases unmatched to any gene: 21. Looked up from germline, CDR1 is SQVTM and CDR2 is ANQGSEA. The CDR3 extends over 18 amino acids.

The rearrangement joins TRBV5-5 to TRBJ1-1, with a tentative D call TRBD1 (6 bases). Germline CDR1 and CDR2: SGHKS and YYEKEE (reference sequence). This CDR3 has 12 amino acids. Trimming removed 1 base from V and 11 bases from J, with 12 bases in between. In DNA form, the CDR3 reads TGTGCCAGCAGCTTGAACAGGGTGAACGCTTTCTTT. As protein: CASSLNRVNAFF.

V gene TRBV11-2 combines with J gene TRBJ2-3, with 13 bases fitting TRBD2. Unmatched junction bases numbered 3, after V lost 3 bases and J lost 0 bases. Germline assignment: CDR1 SGHAT and CDR2 FQNNGV. This CDR3 region has 17 residues. As DNA, the CDR3 is TGTGCCAGCAGCTTCGGACTAGCGGGAGCAAGCACAGATACGCAGTATTTT. Translating gives CASSFGLAGASTDTQYF.

The chain joins TRBV19 to TRBJ2-6; 8 nucleotides match TRBD1. CDR1 is LNHDA, CDR2 SQIVND, per germline (reference sequence). The CDR3 is 15 amino acids. Trimming removed 5 bases from V and 4 bases from J; junction bases left unmatched: 4. The DNA for the CDR3 is TGTGCCAGTAGTCCGGACAGGGTCGGGGCCAACGTCCTGACTTTC. This translates into CASSPDRVGANVLTF.

This clone came up a few times. V is TRBV28 and J is TRBJ2-1; D may be TRBD2 (5 bases). The germline gives CDR1 MDHEN, CDR2 SYDVKM. V lost 5 bases and J lost 0, with 8 bases in between. The CDR3 sequence is 14 residues long. The CDR3 is CASSTGISYNEQFF. Written as DNA, the CDR3 is TGTGCCAGCAGTACCGGGATCTCCTACAATGAGCAGTTCTTC. Based on the CDR3 plus reference TRBV28 and TRBJ2-1, the full variable domain is DVKVTQSSRYLVKRTGEKVFLECVQDMDHENMFWYRQDPGLGLRLIYFSYDVKMKEKGDIPEGYSVSREKKERFSLILESASTNQTSMYLCASSTGISYNEQFFGPGTRLTVL.

This chain links TRBV29-1 with TRBJ2-7; TRBD2 matches 8 bases. Germline loops: CDR1 SQVTM, CDR2 ANQGSEA. The CDR3 is 16 residues long. V shed 4 bases and J 3 bases; nucleotides not matched to a gene: 14. For the CDR3, the DNA is TGCAGCGTTGGAGGGGACCAGAGCGGGAGAGTCTACGAGCAGTACTTC. Residues: CSVGGDQSGRVYEQYF.

The chain couples TRBV4-1 to TRBJ1-3; D is ambiguous. Per germline, CDR1 MGHRA and CDR2 YSYEKL. Trimming pared 2 bases from V and 2 bases from J, leaving 10 bases between. CDR3 length: 15 amino acids. The CDR3, as DNA: TGCGCCAGCAGCCAACAAACCGTGGCTGGAAACACCATATATTTT. It is translated as CASSQQTVAGNTIYF.

The sample holds one count of this clone. The V gene is TRBV15, the J gene TRBJ2-3; D gene uncertain. V was shortened by 3 bases and J by 0 bases, with 10 bases between the two germline ends. This CDR3 comprises 15 residues. Germline V gene data show CDR1 as LNHNV and CDR2 as YYDKDF (reference sequence). The CDR3 nucleotides are TGTGCCACCAGCAGGTTCATAGATAGCACAGATACGCAGTATTTT. Protein: CATSRFIDSTDTQYF.

The chain uses TRBV7-8 and TRBJ2-7; 9 nucleotides agree with TRBD1. The CDR3 has 13 amino acids. Losses at the gene ends were 3 bases for V and 6 bases for J; bases not matched to a gene: 3. Germline CDR1 is SGHVS and CDR2 is FQNEAQ. The CDR3, as DNA: TGTGCCAGCAGCTTCGGGACAGGGACCGAGCAGTACTTC. Protein product: CASSFGTGTEQYF.

V is TRBV29-1 and J is TRBJ1-3; D unresolved. The CDR3 totals 14 residues. Germline assignment: CDR1 SQVTM and CDR2 ANQGSEA. Trimming took 6 bases from V and 0 from J, leaving 12 bases between them. The CDR3 spells CSVARTNSGNTIYF. In DNA form, the CDR3 reads TGCAGCGTGGCACGGACTAACTCTGGAAACACCATATATTTT.

J is TRBJ2-7 and V is TRBV28; 9 bases align to TRBD1. Germline CDR1 MDHEN, CDR2 SYDVKM. The trim removed 6 bases at V and 2 bases at J, leaving 8 bases unmatched. The CDR3 covers 15 residues. The CDR3 is CASSQGTGIAYEQYF. CDR3 coding DNA: TGTGCCAGCAGCCAAGGGACAGGGATCGCCTACGAGCAGTACTTC.

The V and J genes are TRBV13 and TRBJ2-7; maybe TRBD1 (6 bases). Germline V gene sequence: CDR1 PRHDT, CDR2 FYEKMQ (reference sequence). Trimming took 1 base from V and 3 from J, leaving 25 bases between them. The length of the CDR3 is 19 residues. DNA for the CDR3: TGTGCCAGCAGCTTAGAGGGATCCACAGGGAAGGACGGCTACTACGAGCAGTACTTC. This codes for CASSLEGSTGKDGYYEQYF.

V is TRBV6-5 and J is TRBJ1-3; D remains unclear. Trimming shortened V by 5 bases and J by 2 bases, and 10 bases separated the two germline ends. The CDR3 has 14 amino acids. Germline V gene lookup returns CDR1 MNHEY and CDR2 SVGAGI. Here the CDR3 reads CASSVGLTGNTIYF. The CDR3 region has the DNA TGTGCCAGCAGTGTAGGGCTGACTGGAAACACCATATATTTT.

As regards this clone: Other nucleotide sequences in the sample specify the same CDR3. The rearrangement joins TRBV6-5 to TRBJ2-3; no clear D gene. CDR3 length: 14 residues. Trimming stripped 6 bases from V and 0 bases from J, with 10 bases between. Germline CDR1 MNHEY, CDR2 SVGAGI. The CDR3 loop is CASRSGTSTDTQYF. The CDR3 nucleotides are TGTGCCAGCAGGTCCGGTACCAGCACAGATACGCAGTATTTT.

The V call is TRBV2, the J call TRBJ2-1; 8 positions agree with TRBD1. The CDR3 totals 14 residues. V shed 5 bases, J shed 4 bases, and the junction held 4 bases outside the gene matches. The V gene's germline CDR1 is SNHLY and CDR2 FYNNEI. The CDR3 spells CASSPGQEYNEQFF. CDR3 nucleotides: TGTGCCAGCAGTCCGGGACAGGAATACAATGAGCAGTTCTTC.

Points on this clone: Different DNA sequences within this sample yield the same CDR3. V and J are TRBV27 and TRBJ1-1; possible D gene TRBD1, 5 bases. CDR1 and CDR2 from the germline V gene are MNHEY and SMNVEV (reference sequence). The length of the CDR3 is 14 residues. The germline V and J ends were trimmed by 5 bases and 0 bases, with 10 bases remaining between them. The CDR3 sequence: CASSPGLLNTEAFF. The DNA for the CDR3 is TGTGCCAGCAGTCCGGGACTCCTGAACACTGAAGCTTTCTTT.

V and J are TRBV19 and TRBJ2-6, with D unresolved. Trimming removed 7 bases at V and 4 bases at J, with 8 bases between. Germline V CDR1 and CDR2: LNHDA, SQIVND (reference sequence). The CDR3 runs to 13 residues. DNA of the CDR3: TGTGCCAGTACCCCATCAGGGGCCAACGTCCTGACTTTC. Amino acids: CASTPSGANVLTF.

J is TRBJ2-1 and V is TRBV7-9; 10 bases line up with TRBD1. The CDR3 runs to 15 residues. CDR1 and CDR2 (germline): SEHNR, FQNEAQ (reference sequence). V dropped 4 bases and J dropped 10; count of bases not matched to a gene: 10. The CDR3 loop reads CASSSDRDRGGEQFF. The CDR3 bases are TGTGCCAGCAGCTCCGACCGGGACAGGGGAGGGGAGCAGTTCTTC. Full variable domain (remainder filled in from reference TRBV7-9 and TRBJ2-1): DTGVSQNPRHKITKRGQNVTFRCDPISEHNRLYWYRQTLGQGPEFLTYFQNEAQLEKSRLLSDRFSAERPKGSFSTLEIQRTEQGDSAMYLCASSSDRDRGGEQFFGPGTRLTVL.

The rearrangement joins TRBV11-3 to TRBJ2-3; perhaps TRBD2 as D (5 bases). Trimming pared 4 bases from V and 2 bases from J, leaving 10 bases between. The germline V gene has CDR1 SGHNT and CDR2 YENEEA. The CDR3 is 14 amino acids. The CDR3 loop is CASSSRLNTDTQYF. In nucleotides, the CDR3 is TGTGCCAGCAGCTCAAGACTAAACACAGATACGCAGTATTTT.